These 3 T cell receptor beta chains share one sample of origin, sequenced in a study of CD8 T cells in ankylosing spondylitis. One entry per CDR3 protein, called by TCRdb with MiXCR from the 5' RACE reads. This table has roughly 160,000 distinct CDR3 sequences, around a tenth appearing once. Sequenced input: blood, either unsorted or a sorted T cell fraction (not recorded which). The receptors derive from a female donor with ankylosing spondylitis or in good health (not recorded which).

The CDR3 reads CASSLAAGIADEQYF. The CDR3 DNA sequence: TGTGCCAGCAGCTTAGCGGCGGGGATAGCGGACGAGCAGTACTTC. The chain joins TRBV7-6 to TRBJ2-7, with D tentatively TRBD2 (6 bases). This CDR3 region has 15 residues. The V end was cut by 0 bases, the J end by 5 bases, with 14 bases between. Germline assignment: CDR1 SGHVS and CDR2 FNYEAQ.

This clonotype was picked up many times. The chain recombines TRBV12-3 or TRBV12-4 with TRBJ2-1; perhaps TRBD2 as D (5 bases). Trimming shortened V by 7 bases and J by 8 bases, and 15 bases separated the two germline ends. This CDR3 is 13 amino acids long. The CDR3 nucleotides read TGTGCCAGCACCCCAGGAGGAGTCGATGAGCAGTTCTTC. Encoded protein: CASTPGGVDEQFF.

This clonotype was recorded many times. This sequence joins TRBV27 and TRBJ2-1; D remains ambiguous. Germline V lookup: CDR1 MNHEY, CDR2 SMNVEV (reference sequence). Trimming stripped 10 bases from V and 1 base from J, with 14 bases between. This CDR3 has 14 amino acids. The CDR3 DNA reads as TGTGCCACCGGCCAAGGCGGATCCTACAATGAGCAGTTCTTC. Protein sequence: CATGQGGSYNEQFF.